The T cell receptor (beta chain) described here comes from a study of blood T cell repertoires in COVID-19. The germline gives CDR1 SGHVS, CDR2 FQNEAQ. V trimming: 1 base; J trimming: 0 bases; junction bases outside the gene matches: 8. The length of the CDR3 is 19 residues. Assay: immunoSEQ multiplex PCR; the TCRdb copy retains only in-frame clones and omits some. Of around 500,000 clones in the sample, 70% to 90% were seen once. This TCR derives from a woman in her sixties or seventies who had recovered from COVID-19. This sequence joins TRBV7-8 and TRBJ2-1, with 11 bases fitting TRBD2. The sequenced sample was PBMCs or T cells enriched from blood (not recorded which). For the CDR3, the DNA is TGTGCCAGCAGCTTAGATCCTAGCGGGGGGTTCAGCTCCTACAATGAGCAGTTCTTC. Translated: CASSLDPSGGFSSYNEQFF.